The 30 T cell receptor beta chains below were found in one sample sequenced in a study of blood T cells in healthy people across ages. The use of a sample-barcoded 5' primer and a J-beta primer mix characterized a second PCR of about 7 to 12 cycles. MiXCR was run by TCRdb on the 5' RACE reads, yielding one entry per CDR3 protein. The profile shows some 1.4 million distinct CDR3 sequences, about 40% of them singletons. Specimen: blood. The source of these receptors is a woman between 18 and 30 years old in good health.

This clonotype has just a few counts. CDR3 loop: CASSLMRGDTEAFF. The CDR3 DNA reads TGTGCCAGCAGCTTAATGAGGGGCGACACTGAAGCTTTCTTT. The chain is built from TRBV7-2 and TRBJ1-1; maybe TRBD1 (5 bases). Trimming removed 2 bases from V and 3 bases from J, with 10 bases in between. This CDR3 comprises 14 residues. Per germline, CDR1 SGHTA and CDR2 FQGNSA.

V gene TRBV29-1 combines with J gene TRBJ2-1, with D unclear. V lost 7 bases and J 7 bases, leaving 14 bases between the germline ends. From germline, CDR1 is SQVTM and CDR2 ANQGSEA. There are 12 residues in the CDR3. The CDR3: CSGTIGWNEQFF. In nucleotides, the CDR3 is TGCAGCGGTACGATAGGGTGGAATGAGCAGTTCTTC.

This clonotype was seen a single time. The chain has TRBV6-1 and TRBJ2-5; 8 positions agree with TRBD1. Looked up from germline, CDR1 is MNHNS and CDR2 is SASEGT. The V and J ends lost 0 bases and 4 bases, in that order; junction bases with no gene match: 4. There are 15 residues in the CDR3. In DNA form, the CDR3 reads TGTGCCAGCAGTGAAGCTGGACAGGGCGGAGAGACCCAGTACTTC. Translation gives CASSEAGQGGETQYF.

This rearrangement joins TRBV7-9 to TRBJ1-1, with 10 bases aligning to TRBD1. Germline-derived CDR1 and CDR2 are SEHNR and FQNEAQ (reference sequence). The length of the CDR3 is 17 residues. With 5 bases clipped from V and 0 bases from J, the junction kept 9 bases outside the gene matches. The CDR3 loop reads CASSLTDRGVMNTEAFF. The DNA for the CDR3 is TGTGCCAGCAGCCTGACGGACAGGGGGGTAATGAACACTGAAGCTTTCTTT.

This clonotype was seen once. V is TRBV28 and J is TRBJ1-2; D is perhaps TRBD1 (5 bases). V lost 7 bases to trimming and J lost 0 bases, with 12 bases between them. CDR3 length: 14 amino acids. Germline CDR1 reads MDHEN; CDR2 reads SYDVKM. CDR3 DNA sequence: TGTGCCAGCAAGCAAAGGGGAACTAACTATGGCTACACCTTC. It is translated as CASKQRGTNYGYTF.

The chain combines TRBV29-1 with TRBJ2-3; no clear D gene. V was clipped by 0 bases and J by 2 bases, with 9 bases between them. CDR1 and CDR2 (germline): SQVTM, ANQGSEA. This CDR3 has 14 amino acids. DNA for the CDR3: TGCAGCGTTGAAGATCTCAGGAACACAGATACGCAGTATTTT. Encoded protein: CSVEDLRNTDTQYF.

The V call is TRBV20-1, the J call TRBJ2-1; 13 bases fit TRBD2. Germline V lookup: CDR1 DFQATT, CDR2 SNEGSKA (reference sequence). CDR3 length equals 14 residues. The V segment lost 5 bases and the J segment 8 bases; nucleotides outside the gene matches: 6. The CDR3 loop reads CSASGLAGAYEQFF. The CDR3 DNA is TGCAGTGCTTCTGGACTAGCGGGAGCCTATGAGCAGTTCTTC.

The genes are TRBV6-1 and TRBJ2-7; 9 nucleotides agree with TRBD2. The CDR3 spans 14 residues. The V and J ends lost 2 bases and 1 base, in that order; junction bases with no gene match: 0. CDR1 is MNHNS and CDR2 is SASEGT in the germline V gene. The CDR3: CASSELAGSYEQYF. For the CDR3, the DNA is TGTGCCAGCAGTGAACTAGCGGGGTCCTACGAGCAGTACTTC.

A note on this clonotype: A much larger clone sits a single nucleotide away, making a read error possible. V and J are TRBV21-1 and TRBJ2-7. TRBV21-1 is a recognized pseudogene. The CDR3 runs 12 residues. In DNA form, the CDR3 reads TGTGCCAGCAGCAAAGTGGGCTACGAGCAGTACTTC. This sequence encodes CASSKVGYEQYF.

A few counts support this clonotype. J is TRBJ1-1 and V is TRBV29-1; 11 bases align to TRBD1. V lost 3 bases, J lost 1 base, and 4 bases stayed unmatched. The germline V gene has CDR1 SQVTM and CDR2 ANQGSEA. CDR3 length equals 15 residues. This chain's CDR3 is CSVEGTGGANTEAFF. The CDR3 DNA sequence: TGCAGCGTTGAGGGGACAGGGGGTGCGAACACTGAAGCTTTCTTT.

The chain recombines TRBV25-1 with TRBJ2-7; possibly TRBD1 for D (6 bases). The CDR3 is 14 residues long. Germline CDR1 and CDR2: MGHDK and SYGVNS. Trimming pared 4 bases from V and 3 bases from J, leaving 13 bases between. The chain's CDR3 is CASSVTGTNYEQYF. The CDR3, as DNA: TGTGCCAGCAGTGTAACAGGGACAAACTACGAGCAGTACTTC.

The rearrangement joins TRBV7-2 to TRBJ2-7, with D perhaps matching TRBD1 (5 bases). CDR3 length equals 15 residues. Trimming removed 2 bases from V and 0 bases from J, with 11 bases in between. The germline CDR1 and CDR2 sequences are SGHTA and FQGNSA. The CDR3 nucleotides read TGTGCCAGCAGCTTAACTCAGGGAACCTCCTACGAGCAGTACTTC. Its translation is CASSLTQGTSYEQYF.

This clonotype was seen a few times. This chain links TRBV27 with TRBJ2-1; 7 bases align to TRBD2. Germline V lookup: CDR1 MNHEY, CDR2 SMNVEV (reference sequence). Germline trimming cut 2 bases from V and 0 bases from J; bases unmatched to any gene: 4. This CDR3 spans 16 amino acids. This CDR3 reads CASSLRRGSSYNEQFF. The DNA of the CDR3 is TGTGCCAGCAGTTTAAGGCGGGGGAGCTCCTACAATGAGCAGTTCTTC.

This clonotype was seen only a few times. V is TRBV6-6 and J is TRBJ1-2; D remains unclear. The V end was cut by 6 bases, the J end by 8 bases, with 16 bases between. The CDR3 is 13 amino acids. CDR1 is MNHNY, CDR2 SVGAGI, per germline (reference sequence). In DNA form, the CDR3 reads TGTGCCAGCAGCCCGACGGAGTCTGGGGGCTACACCTTC. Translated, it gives CASSPTESGGYTF.

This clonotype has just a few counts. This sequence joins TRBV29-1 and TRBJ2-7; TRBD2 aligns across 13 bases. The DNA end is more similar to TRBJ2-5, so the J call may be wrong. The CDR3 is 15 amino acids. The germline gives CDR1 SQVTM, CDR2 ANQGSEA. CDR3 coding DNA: TGCAGCGTCGCCAGGACTAGCGGGGGTCGGGGGACCCAGTACTTC. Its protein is CSVARTSGGRGTQYF.

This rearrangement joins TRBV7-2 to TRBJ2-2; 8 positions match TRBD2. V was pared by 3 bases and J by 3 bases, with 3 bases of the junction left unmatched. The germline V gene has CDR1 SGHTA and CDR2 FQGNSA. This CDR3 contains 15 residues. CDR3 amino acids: CASSFETSDTGELFF. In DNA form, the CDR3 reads TGTGCCAGCAGCTTTGAGACTAGCGACACCGGGGAGCTGTTTTTT.

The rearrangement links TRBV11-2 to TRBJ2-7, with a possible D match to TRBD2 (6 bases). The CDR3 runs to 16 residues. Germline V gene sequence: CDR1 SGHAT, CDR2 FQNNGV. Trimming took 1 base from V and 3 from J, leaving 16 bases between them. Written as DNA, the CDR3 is TGTGCCAGCAGCTTAGGAGGCGGGATCGTCCTCTACGAGCAGTACTTC. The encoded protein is CASSLGGGIVLYEQYF.

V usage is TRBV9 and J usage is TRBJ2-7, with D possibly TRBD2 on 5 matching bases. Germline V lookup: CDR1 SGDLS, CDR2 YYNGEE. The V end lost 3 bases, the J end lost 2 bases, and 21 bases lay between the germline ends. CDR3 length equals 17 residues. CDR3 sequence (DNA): TGTGCCAGCAGCGGCCGGGTCGAGGGTAATCGTCCCTACGAGCAGTACTTC. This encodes CASSGRVEGNRPYEQYF.

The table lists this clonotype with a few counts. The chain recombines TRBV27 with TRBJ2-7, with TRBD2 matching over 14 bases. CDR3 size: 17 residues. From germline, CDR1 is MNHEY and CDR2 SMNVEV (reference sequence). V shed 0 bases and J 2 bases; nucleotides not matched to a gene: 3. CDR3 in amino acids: CASSLSGLAGATYEQYF. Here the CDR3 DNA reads TGTGCCAGCAGTTTATCGGGACTAGCGGGGGCAACCTACGAGCAGTACTTC.

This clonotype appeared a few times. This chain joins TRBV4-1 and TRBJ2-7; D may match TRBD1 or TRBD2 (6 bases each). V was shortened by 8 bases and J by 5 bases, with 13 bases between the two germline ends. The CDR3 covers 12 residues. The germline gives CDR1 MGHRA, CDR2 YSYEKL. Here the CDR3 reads CASVSGDNEQYF. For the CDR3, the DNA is TGCGCCAGCGTGTCGGGGGACAACGAGCAGTACTTC.

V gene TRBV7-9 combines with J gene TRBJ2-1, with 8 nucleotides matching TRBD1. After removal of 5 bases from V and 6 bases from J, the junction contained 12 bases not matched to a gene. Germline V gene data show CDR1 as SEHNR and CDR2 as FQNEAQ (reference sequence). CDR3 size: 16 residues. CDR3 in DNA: TGTGCCAGCAGCGCGCAGGGGGCAGGGATGGCCAATGAGCAGTTCTTC. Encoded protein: CASSAQGAGMANEQFF.

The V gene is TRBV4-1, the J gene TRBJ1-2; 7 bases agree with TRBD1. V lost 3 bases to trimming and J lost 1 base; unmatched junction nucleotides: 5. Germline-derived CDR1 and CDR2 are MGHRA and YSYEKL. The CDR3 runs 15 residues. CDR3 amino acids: CASSQATGSNYGYTF. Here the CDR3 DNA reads TGCGCCAGCAGCCAGGCGACAGGGAGTAACTATGGCTACACCTTC.

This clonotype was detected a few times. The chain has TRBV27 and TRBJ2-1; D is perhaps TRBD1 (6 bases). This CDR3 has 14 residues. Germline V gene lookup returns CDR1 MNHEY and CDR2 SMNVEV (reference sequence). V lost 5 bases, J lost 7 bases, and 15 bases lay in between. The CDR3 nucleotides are TGTGCCAGCAGTCCTAGCAGGGGTGGAAATGAGCAGTTCTTC. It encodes CASSPSRGGNEQFF.

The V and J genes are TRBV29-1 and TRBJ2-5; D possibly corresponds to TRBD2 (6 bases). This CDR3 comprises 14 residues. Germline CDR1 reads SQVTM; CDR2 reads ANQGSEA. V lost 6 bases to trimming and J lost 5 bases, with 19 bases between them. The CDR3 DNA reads TGCAGCGTCTCCCGGGACTTCCCTGGGGAGACCCAGTACTTC. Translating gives CSVSRDFPGETQYF.

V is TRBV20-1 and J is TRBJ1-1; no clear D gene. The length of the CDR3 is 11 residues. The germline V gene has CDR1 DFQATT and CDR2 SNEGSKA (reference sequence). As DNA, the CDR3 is TGCAGCTCAAGGTGGCTCTCTGAAGCTTTCTTT. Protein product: CSSRWLSEAFF.

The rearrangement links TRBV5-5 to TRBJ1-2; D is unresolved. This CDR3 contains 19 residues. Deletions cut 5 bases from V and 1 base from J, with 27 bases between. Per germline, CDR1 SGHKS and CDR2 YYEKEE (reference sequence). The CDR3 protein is CASSSNAGLGGPDNYGYTF. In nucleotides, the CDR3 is TGTGCCAGCAGTTCAAATGCTGGTCTTGGAGGGCCTGATAACTATGGCTACACCTTC.

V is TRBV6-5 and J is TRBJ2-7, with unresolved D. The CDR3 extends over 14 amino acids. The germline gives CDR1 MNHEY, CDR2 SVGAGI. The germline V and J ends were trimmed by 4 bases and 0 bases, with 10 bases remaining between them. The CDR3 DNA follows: TGTGCCAGCAGTTCCGGGCCCCTCTCCTACGAGCAGTACTTC. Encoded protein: CASSSGPLSYEQYF.

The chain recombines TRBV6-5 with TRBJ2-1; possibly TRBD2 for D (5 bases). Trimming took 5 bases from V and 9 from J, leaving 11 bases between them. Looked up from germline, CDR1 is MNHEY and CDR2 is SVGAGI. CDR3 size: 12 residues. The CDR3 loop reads CASSRTWSEQFF. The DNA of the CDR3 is TGTGCCAGCAGTCGGACTTGGAGTGAGCAGTTCTTC.

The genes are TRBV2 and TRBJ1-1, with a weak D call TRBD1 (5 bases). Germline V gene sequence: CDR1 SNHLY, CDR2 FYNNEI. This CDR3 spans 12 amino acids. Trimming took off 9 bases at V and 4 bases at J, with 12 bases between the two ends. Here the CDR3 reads CARDPGPTEAFF. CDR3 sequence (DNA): TGTGCCAGGGATCCAGGGCCCACTGAAGCTTTCTTT.

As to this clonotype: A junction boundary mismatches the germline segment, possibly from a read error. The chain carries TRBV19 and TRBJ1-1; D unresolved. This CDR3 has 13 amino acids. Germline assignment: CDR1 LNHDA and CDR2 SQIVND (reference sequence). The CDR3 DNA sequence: TGTGCCAGTACCGAGGTTTTGAACACTGGAGCTTTCTTT. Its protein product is CASTEVLNTGAFF. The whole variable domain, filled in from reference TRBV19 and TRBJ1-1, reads DGGITQSPKYLFRKEGQNVTLSCEQNLNHDAMYWYRQDPGQGLRLIYYSQIVNDFQKGDIAEGYSVSREKKESFPLTVTSAQKNPTAFYLCASTEVLNTGAFFGQGTRLTVV.